These T cell receptor beta chains were read from a single sample in a study of blood T cells in healthy people across ages. TCRdb fed the 5' RACE reads into MiXCR, producing one record per CDR3 protein. The sample lists fewer than 1.5 million distinct CDR3 sequences; approximately 38% were seen once. The sequenced sample consisted of blood. The receptors originated from a woman between 18 and 29 years old in good health. Each CDR3 is given with its conserved first and last residue. Each record gives: J gene, D gene, clone size, V gene, CDR3 protein, CDR3 DNA. D genes are given only for firm matches. Some rows mark clone size as missing; the rest say once, few, many or name a class of expanded clone.

TRBJ2-1	.	.	TRBV27	CASRGTGINYNEQFF	TGTGCCAGCAGGGGTACAGGGATTAACTACAATGAGCAGTTCTTC
TRBJ2-5	.	many	TRBV5-1	CASSIEGTQYF	TGCGCCAGCAGTATCGAGGGGACCCAGTACTTC
TRBJ1-1	.	.	TRBV3-1	CASSQEFAGHLNTEAFF	TGTGCCAGCAGCCAAGAATTTGCAGGACACTTGAACACTGAAGCTTTCTTT
TRBJ1-1	TRBD1	few	TRBV4-1	CASSQGGQLGMNTEAFF	TGCGCCAGCAGCCAAGGGGGACAGCTAGGAATGAACACTGAAGCTTTCTTT
TRBJ1-1	.	.	TRBV27	CASSTTGTGTEAFF	TGTGCCAGCAGTACAACAGGGACTGGCACTGAAGCTTTCTTT
TRBJ2-5	TRBD1	few	TRBV28	CASSHPGGAETQYF	TGTGCCAGCAGTCACCCAGGGGGAGCAGAGACCCAGTACTTC
TRBJ1-4	.	.	TRBV28	CASSHPQGVGKLFF	TGTGCCAGCAGTCACCCACAGGGTGTCGGAAAACTGTTTTTT
TRBJ2-4	.	.	TRBV7-2	CASSLADTDKNIQYF	TGTGCCAGCAGCTTAGCGGACACTGACAAAAACATTCAGTACTTC
TRBJ1-1	.	.	TRBV21-1	CASLPRGTENTEAFF	TGTGCCAGCTTACCCCGGGGAACTGAAAACACTGAAGCTTTCTTT
TRBJ1-5	.	.	TRBV2	CASSAQGQQPQHF	TGTGCCAGCAGTGCCCAGGGTCAGCAGCCCCAGCATTTT
TRBJ2-3	TRBD2	once	TRBV10-3	CAISEGLAVLTDKQYF	TGTGCCATCAGTGAGGGACTAGCGGTCCTCACAGATAAGCAGTATTTT
TRBJ1-1	.	.	TRBV5-1	CASSPAGSNTEAFF	TGCGCCAGCAGCCCCGCCGGATCTAACACTGAAGCTTTCTTT
TRBJ2-7	.	.	TRBV20-1	CSARDPRQPSSYEQYF	TGCAGTGCTAGAGACCCCAGACAGCCTAGCTCCTACGAGCAGTACTTC
TRBJ2-5	TRBD1	many	TRBV3-1	CASSPGTGGETQYF	TGTGCCAGCAGCCCCGGGACAGGGGGAGAGACCCAGTACTTC
TRBJ2-7	TRBD2	.	TRBV7-6	CASSLVRTSSYEQYF	TGTGCCAGCAGCTTAGTCAGGACTAGTTCCTACGAGCAGTACTTC
TRBJ2-7	.	few	TRBV5-1	CASSSNGYEQYF	TGCGCCAGCAGCTCGAACGGATACGAGCAGTACTTC
TRBJ2-1	.	.	TRBV6-1	CASTLSWGNEQFF	TGTGCCAGCACTCTTAGCTGGGGGAATGAGCAGTTCTTC
TRBJ2-2	.	few	TRBV5-1	CASRSVTNTGELFF	TGCGCCAGCAGGAGCGTTACGAACACCGGGGAGCTGTTTTTT
TRBJ2-5	TRBD2	.	TRBV7-9	CASSPSKTSVSETQYF	TGTGCCAGCAGCCCCTCGAAGACTAGCGTTTCAGAGACCCAGTACTTC
TRBJ2-1	.	.	TRBV12-3/TRBV12-4	CASSSRGTSSEQFF	TGTGCCAGCAGTTCCCGGGGCACCTCCTCCGAGCAGTTCTTC
TRBJ2-6	TRBD1	many	TRBV28	CASSPSGTGASGANVLTF	TGTGCCAGCAGTCCCTCCGGGACAGGGGCCTCTGGGGCCAACGTCCTGACTTTC
TRBJ2-2	.	.	TRBV27	CASNLGAGTNTGELFF	TGTGCCAGCAATCTAGGGGCAGGGACGAACACCGGGGAGCTGTTTTTT
TRBJ1-5	.	.	TRBV5-3	CARSFERQEREPQHF	TGTGCCAGAAGCTTCGAGAGACAAGAGAGGGAGCCCCAGCATTTT
TRBJ1-2	.	.	TRBV7-2	CASSPASGVSDYGYTF	TGTGCCAGCAGCCCCGCATCCGGGGTATCCGACTATGGCTACACCTTC
TRBJ1-2	.	few	TRBV12-3/TRBV12-4	CASSLDTFYGYTF	TGTGCCAGCAGTTTAGATACTTTTTATGGCTACACCTTC
TRBJ2-3	.	.	TRBV29-1	CSVTPVGGTDTQYF	TGCAGCGTTACTCCGGTGGGGGGCACAGATACGCAGTATTTT
TRBJ1-5	.	.	TRBV6-2/TRBV6-3	CASSWKLGRLEPQHF	TGTGCCAGCAGTTGGAAGCTAGGCAGGTTGGAGCCCCAGCATTTT
TRBJ2-3	.	few	TRBV7-9	CASKLRAGPDTQYF	TGTGCCAGCAAACTACGAGCCGGGCCAGATACGCAGTATTTT